The next 5 T cell receptor beta chains were all read from a single sample in a study of T cells in women clearing cervical HPV infection listed by TCRdb under 2018. Library preparation was by the immunoSEQ multiplex PCR assay. TCRdb stores this immuneACCESS table with in-frame sequences only. Part of the clones is absent; in the studies checked, under half of the shortfall reflects unresolved V genes, and no reason is known for the rest. In this sample's table one finds around 33,000 clones. The ten top clones hold 15% to 20% of the sample. The source material was blood buffy coat. The receptor set was obtained from a woman aged 18 to 69 with a cervical HPV16 infection that either progressed to CIN3+ or cleared (not recorded which).

With regard to this clone: The read terminates 3 residues before the CDR3 end, so the remaining end is supplied by the germline J gene. The chain links TRBV28 to TRBJ2-7; no reliable D call. The germline CDR1 and CDR2 sequences are MDHEN and SYDVKM. The CDR3 contains 11 residues. V lost 10 bases and J 2 bases, leaving 9 bases between the germline ends. The sequenced part of the CDR3 DNA is TGTGCCACTAGACGTACCTACGAG. Protein product: CATRRTYE. The entire CDR3 sequence reads CATRRTYEQYF. Using reference TRBV28 and TRBJ2-7 for the parts outside the CDR3, the full variable domain is DVKVTQSSRYLVKRTGEKVFLECVQDMDHENMFWYRQDPGLGLRLIYFSYDVKMKEKGDIPEGYSVSREKKERFSLILESASTNQTSMYLCATRRTYEQYFGPGTRLTVT.

Remarks on this clone: The read halts 3 residues ahead of the CDR3 end, with the missing end drawn from the germline J gene. The chain recombines TRBV18 with TRBJ1-2, with no clear D. CDR3 length: 14 amino acids. Trimming left V 2 bases short and J 4 bases short, with 11 bases between. Germline V gene sequence: CDR1 KGHSH, CDR2 LQKENI. CDR3 bases read: TGTGCCAGCTCACCATCAGGAGGGTCCTATGGC. Protein sequence: CASSPSGGSYG. In full, the CDR3 is CASSPSGGSYGYTF.

The part of the CDR3 DNA that was read is TGTGCCAGCAGTACCCAGGAGAACACTGAA. As protein: CASSTQENTE. The complete CDR3 reads CASSTQENTEAFF. The J gene is TRBJ1-1, the V gene TRBV6-4; D not resolved. With the read ending 3 residues before the CDR3 end, the germline J gene is used to fill in that end. The CDR3 is 13 residues long. The ends were cut back, 5 bases at V and 1 base at J, with 8 bases in the middle. Looked up from germline, CDR1 is MRHNA and CDR2 is SNTAGT.

Remarks on this clone: The CDR3 is cut off 3 residues early in the read; its end comes from the germline J gene. The chain joins TRBV7-3 to TRBJ1-2; 7 nucleotides agree with TRBD1. The CDR3 has 15 residues. Germline CDR1 and CDR2: SGHTA and FQGTGA. CDR3 in amino acids: CASSPDGTADYDYTF. The part of the CDR3 DNA that was read is TGTGCCAGCAGCCCCGACGGGACAGCCGACTACGAC.

With regard to this clone: The read stops 3 residues short of the end of the CDR3; the missing end is completed from the germline J gene. The chain employs TRBV19 and TRBJ1-5, with TRBD1 matching 10 bases. Germline trimming cut 5 bases from V and 6 bases from J; bases unmatched to any gene: 7. This CDR3 region has 15 residues. Germline V gene data show CDR1 as LNHDA and CDR2 as SQIVND (reference sequence). CDR3 DNA (partial): TGTGCCAGTAGTTGGGGGACAGGGGTCCGTCAGCCC. It is translated as CASSWGTGVRQP. The full CDR3 protein reads CASSWGTGVRQPQHF.